These 17 T cell receptor beta chains share one sample of origin, sequenced in a study of T cell responses to AZD1222 COVID-19 vaccine. Only in-frame clones appear in the TCRdb table, and some are missing; sequencing was by immunoSEQ multiplex PCR. The sample comprises 90,000 to 150,000 clones, around 90% of which are singletons, and approximately 2.5% rests with the top ten. The sequencing used peripheral blood, collected 28 days after the second AZD1222 dose. These TCRs come from an adult who received the AZD1222 COVID-19 vaccine.

The J gene is TRBJ1-6, the V gene TRBV4-3; possibly TRBD1 for D (5 bases). The CDR3 extends over 17 amino acids. Germline loops: CDR1 LGHNA, CDR2 YSLEER. Trimming shortened V by 0 bases and J by 8 bases, and 17 bases separated the two germline ends. The CDR3 is CASSQEFPEGSYSPLHF. In DNA form, the CDR3 reads TGCGCCAGCAGCCAAGAATTCCCCGAGGGGTCCTATTCACCCCTCCACTTT.

This chain links TRBV7-2 with TRBJ2-1, with 7 bases lining up with TRBD2. Germline V CDR1 and CDR2: SGHTA, FQGNSA. CDR3 length: 15 residues. V dropped 1 base and J dropped 6; count of bases not matched to a gene: 6. In DNA, the CDR3 is TGTGCCAGCAGCTTAGTCATCGGGGGGAGCAATGAGCAGTTCTTC. Its protein is CASSLVIGGSNEQFF.

The V gene is TRBV24-1, the J gene TRBJ2-1, with 10 bases fitting TRBD1. The CDR3 has 15 residues. The V gene's germline CDR1 is KGHDR and CDR2 SFDVKD. V lost 10 bases to trimming and J lost 5 bases; unmatched junction nucleotides: 10. DNA for the CDR3: TGTGCCACGGGGAGGACAGGGGGAAAGGACAATGAGCAGTTCTTC. Amino acid sequence: CATGRTGGKDNEQFF.

The chain uses TRBV18 and TRBJ2-2, with D hard to call. CDR1 and CDR2 (germline): KGHSH, LQKENI. This CDR3 has 14 residues. The V and J ends lost 0 bases and 7 bases respectively, with 9 bases between them. The CDR3, as DNA: TGTGCCAGCTCACCACCGAACTTGAGCGGGGAGCTGTTTTTT. It codes for CASSPPNLSGELFF.

The gene calls are TRBV19 and TRBJ1-2; 7 bases fit TRBD1. The CDR3 length is 14 residues. In germline, CDR1 is LNHDA, CDR2 SQIVND (reference sequence). V was pared by 3 bases and J by 4 bases, with 5 bases of the junction left unmatched. CDR3 nucleotide sequence: TGTGCCAGTAGTATTAAAGCAGGGGGCTATGGCTACACCTTC. This gives the protein CASSIKAGGYGYTF.

This clone was recorded once. The chain links TRBV6-2 or TRBV6-3 to TRBJ2-7; D unresolved. The CDR3 has 11 residues. Trimming shortened V by 4 bases and J by 4 bases, and 5 bases separated the two germline ends. Germline CDR1 reads MNHEY; CDR2 reads SVGEGT. For the CDR3, the DNA is TGTGCCAGCAGTTCGATGTACGAGCAGTACTTC. This gives the protein CASSSMYEQYF.

The chain joins TRBV6-2 or TRBV6-3 to TRBJ2-1, with 10 bases that match TRBD2. With 5 bases clipped from V and 4 bases from J, the junction kept 14 bases outside the gene matches. Germline CDR1 reads MNHEY; CDR2 reads SVGEGT. The length of the CDR3 is 18 residues. The CDR3 DNA sequence: TGTGCCAGCAGTCAAGTGGGAGCGGGGGGGCTCGGGTACAATGAGCAGTTCTTC. It specifies CASSQVGAGGLGYNEQFF.

The V gene is TRBV5-1, the J gene TRBJ1-1, with TRBD1 matching 7 bases. Germline CDR1 reads SGHRS; CDR2 reads YFSETQ. This CDR3 has 15 residues. V shed 0 bases and J 1 base; nucleotides not matched to a gene: 3. CDR3 amino acids: CASSLVRTGNTEAFF. DNA of the CDR3: TGCGCCAGCAGCTTGGTGAGGACAGGGAACACTGAAGCTTTCTTT. The full variable domain, its missing parts supplied by reference TRBV5-1 and TRBJ1-1, is KAGVTQTPRYLIKTRGQQVTLSCSPISGHRSVSWYQQTPGQGLQFLFEYFSETQRNKGNFPGRFSGRQFSNSRSEMNVSTLELGDSALYLCASSLVRTGNTEAFFGQGTRLTVV.

The chain recombines TRBV5-1 with TRBJ1-1; TRBD1 is a possible D gene (5 bases). V lost 1 base, J lost 8 bases, and 15 bases lay in between. The V gene's germline CDR1 is SGHRS and CDR2 YFSETQ. This CDR3 has 14 amino acids. The CDR3 DNA follows: TGCGCCAGCAGCTTGCCCCTGGACGGGGACGAAGCTTTCTTT. It specifies CASSLPLDGDEAFF.

The sample holds one count of this clone. CDR3 nucleotide sequence: TGTGCCAGCAGCTTAGCGGGCGGGGCAAGAGGCTACACCTTC. As protein: CASSLAGGARGYTF. V usage is TRBV7-8 and J usage is TRBJ1-2; maybe TRBD1 (5 bases). Between the trimmed V and J ends, which lost 0 bases and 8 bases, there was a span of 13 bases. There are 14 residues in the CDR3. The germline gives CDR1 SGHVS, CDR2 FQNEAQ.

The chain links TRBV7-2 to TRBJ1-5; D ambiguous. V was pared by 3 bases and J by 5 bases, with 5 bases between. Germline V gene sequence: CDR1 SGHTA, CDR2 FQGNSA. This CDR3 is 12 amino acids long. The CDR3 loop reads CASSFPYQPQHF. DNA for the CDR3: TGTGCCAGCAGCTTCCCCTATCAGCCCCAGCATTTT.

Only one count was recorded for this clone. The genes are TRBV19 and TRBJ2-7; D is uncertain. V shed 6 bases and J shed 0 bases, with 9 bases lying between them. The CDR3 totals 13 residues. From germline, CDR1 is LNHDA and CDR2 SQIVND (reference sequence). CDR3 amino acids: CASSDRTSYEQYF. CDR3 nucleotides: TGTGCCAGTAGCGACCGAACCTCCTACGAGCAGTACTTC.

This sequence joins TRBV28 and TRBJ1-4; 7 nucleotides match TRBD1. The CDR3 runs 16 residues. Germline V gives CDR1 MDHEN, CDR2 SYDVKM. Trimming removed 1 base from V and 4 bases from J; junction bases left unmatched: 6. The CDR3 sequence is CASSLLTGTVNEKLFF. In DNA, the CDR3 is TGTGCCAGCAGTTTATTAACCGGGACAGTTAATGAAAAACTGTTTTTT.

V usage is TRBV7-2 and J usage is TRBJ2-3, with 9 bases that match TRBD1. This CDR3 is 15 amino acids long. V dropped 5 bases and J dropped 4; count of bases not matched to a gene: 7. The germline gives CDR1 SGHTA, CDR2 FQGNSA. The CDR3 region has the DNA TGTGCCAGCAGCGCCCACAGGGGGCCCTCAGATACGCAGTATTTT. It yields the protein CASSAHRGPSDTQYF.

This clone showed up just once. V is TRBV6-4 and J is TRBJ2-1, with TRBD1 identical over 7 bases. Trimming took 5 bases from V and 0 from J; bases not matched to a gene: 10. The V gene's germline CDR1 is MRHNA and CDR2 SNTAGT. The CDR3 has 17 residues. CDR3 DNA: TGTGCCAGCAGTCAATTCGGGACAGCCAGCTCCTACAATGAGCAGTTCTTC. It yields the protein CASSQFGTASSYNEQFF.

The CDR3 loop reads CASRRHRVQHDEQYF. CDR3 nucleotide sequence: TGCGCCAGCAGACGCCACCGGGTGCAACATGACGAGCAGTACTTC. The chain carries TRBV5-1 and TRBJ2-7; D remains unclear. Germline CDR1 and CDR2: SGHRS and YFSETQ. This CDR3 has 15 amino acids. Trimming removed 5 bases from V and 5 bases from J, with 20 bases in between.

This chain uses TRBV29-1 with TRBJ2-5, with TRBD2 matching 10 bases. Germline CDR1 SQVTM, CDR2 ANQGSEA. The CDR3 has 14 amino acids. The trim removed 3 bases at V and 5 bases at J, leaving 6 bases unmatched. CDR3 DNA: TGCAGCGTTGATGTAGCGGGGGGCTGGGAGACCCAGTACTTC. Residues: CSVDVAGGWETQYF.